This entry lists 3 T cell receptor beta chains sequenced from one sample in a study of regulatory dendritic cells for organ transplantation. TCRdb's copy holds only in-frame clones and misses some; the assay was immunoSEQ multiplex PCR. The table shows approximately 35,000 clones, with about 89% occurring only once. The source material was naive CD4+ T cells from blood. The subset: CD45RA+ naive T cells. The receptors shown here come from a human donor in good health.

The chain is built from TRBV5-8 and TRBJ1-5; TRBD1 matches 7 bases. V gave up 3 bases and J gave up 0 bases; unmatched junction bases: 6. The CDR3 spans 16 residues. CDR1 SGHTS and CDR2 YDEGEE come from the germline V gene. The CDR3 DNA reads TGTGCCAGCAGCTGGGGACAGAAGTATAGCAATCAGCCCCAGCATTTT. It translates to CASSWGQKYSNQPQHF. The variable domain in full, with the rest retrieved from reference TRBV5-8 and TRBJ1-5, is EAGVTQSPTHLIKTRGQQATLRCSPISGHTSVYWYQQALGLGLQFLLWYDEGEERNRGNFPPRFSGRQFPNYSSELNVNALELEDSALYLCASSWGQKYSNQPQHFGDGTRLSIL.

CDR3 sequence (DNA): TGTGCCAGCAGTTACGGGACGACGGAGGCTTTCTTT. Its translation is CASSYGTTEAFF. The chain recombines TRBV6-6 with TRBJ1-1; D is perhaps TRBD1 (5 bases). This CDR3 region has 12 residues. Germline V gives CDR1 MNHNY, CDR2 SVGAGI (reference sequence). Trimming took 2 bases from V and 11 from J, leaving 12 bases between them.

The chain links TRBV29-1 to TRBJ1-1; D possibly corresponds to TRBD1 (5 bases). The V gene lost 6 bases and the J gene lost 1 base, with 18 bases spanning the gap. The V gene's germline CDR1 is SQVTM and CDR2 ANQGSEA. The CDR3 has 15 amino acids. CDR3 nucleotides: TGCAGCGTCCAAGTGCAGGGCTATCGGAACACTGAAGCTTTCTTT. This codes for CSVQVQGYRNTEAFF.